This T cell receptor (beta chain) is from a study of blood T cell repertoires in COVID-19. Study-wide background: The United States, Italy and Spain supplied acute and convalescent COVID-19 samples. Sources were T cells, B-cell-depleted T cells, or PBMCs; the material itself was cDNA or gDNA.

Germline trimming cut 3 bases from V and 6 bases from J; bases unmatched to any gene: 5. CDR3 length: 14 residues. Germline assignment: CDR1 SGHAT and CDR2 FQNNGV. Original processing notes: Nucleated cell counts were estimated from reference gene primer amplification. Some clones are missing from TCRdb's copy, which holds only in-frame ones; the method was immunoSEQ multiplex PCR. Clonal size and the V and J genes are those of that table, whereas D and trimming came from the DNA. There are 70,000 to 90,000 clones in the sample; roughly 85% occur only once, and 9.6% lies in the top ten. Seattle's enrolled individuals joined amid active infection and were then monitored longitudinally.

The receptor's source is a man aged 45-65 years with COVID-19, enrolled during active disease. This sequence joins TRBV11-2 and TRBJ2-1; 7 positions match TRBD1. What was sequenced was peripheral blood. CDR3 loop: CASSFNRDSNEQFF. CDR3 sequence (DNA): TGTGCCAGCAGCTTTAACCGGGACAGCAATGAGCAGTTCTTC.